This T cell receptor beta chain was sequenced in a study of blood T cells in healthy people across ages. Study findings and constraints: Naive CD4+ cells and diversity were both higher in long-lived donors than in aged donors. Naive T cell percentage and TCR beta diversity correlated strongly.

Trimming shortened V by 6 bases and J by 2 bases, and 17 bases separated the two germline ends. This CDR3 contains 15 residues. Looked up from germline, CDR1 is SNHLY and CDR2 is FYNNEI. The use of a sample-barcoded 5' primer and a J-beta primer mix characterized a second PCR of about 7 to 12 cycles. Each cDNA molecule was tagged by a template-switch adaptor that had 12 random nucleotides. TCRdb passed the 5' RACE reads through MiXCR, listing each CDR3 protein once. This sample has around 1.7 million distinct CDR3 sequences, with about 30% found just once. Note on this clonotype: The antigen is unknown.

Every sample had a minimum of 6 million PBMCs isolated. V is TRBV2 and J is TRBJ2-7; D perhaps matches TRBD1 (7 bases). The specimen sequenced was blood. This sequence originates from a woman aged 25 to 45 in good health. Here the CDR3 reads CASRDRAGTAYEQYF. The CDR3 DNA reads TGTGCCAGCAGGGATAGGGCGGGGACAGCCTACGAGCAGTACTTC.